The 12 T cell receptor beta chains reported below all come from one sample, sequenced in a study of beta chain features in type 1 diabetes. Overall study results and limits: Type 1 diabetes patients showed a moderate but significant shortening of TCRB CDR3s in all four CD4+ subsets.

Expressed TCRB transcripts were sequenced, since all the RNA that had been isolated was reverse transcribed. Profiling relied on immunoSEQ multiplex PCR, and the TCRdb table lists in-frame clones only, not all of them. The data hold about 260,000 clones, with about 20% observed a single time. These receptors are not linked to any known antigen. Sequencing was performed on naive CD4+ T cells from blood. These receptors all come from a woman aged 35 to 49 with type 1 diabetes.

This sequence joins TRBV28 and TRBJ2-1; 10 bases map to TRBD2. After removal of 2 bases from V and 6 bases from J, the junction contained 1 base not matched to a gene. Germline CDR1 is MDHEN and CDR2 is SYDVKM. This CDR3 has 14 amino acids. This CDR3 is CASSLLAGANEQFF. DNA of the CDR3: TGTGCCAGCAGTTTACTAGCGGGAGCCAATGAGCAGTTCTTC.

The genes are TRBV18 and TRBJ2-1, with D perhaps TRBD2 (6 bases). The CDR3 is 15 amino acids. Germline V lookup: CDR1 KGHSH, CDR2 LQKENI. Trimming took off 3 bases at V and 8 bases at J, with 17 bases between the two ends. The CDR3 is CASSPNPGLRDEQFF. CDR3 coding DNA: TGTGCCAGCTCACCGAACCCCGGACTACGGGATGAGCAGTTCTTC.

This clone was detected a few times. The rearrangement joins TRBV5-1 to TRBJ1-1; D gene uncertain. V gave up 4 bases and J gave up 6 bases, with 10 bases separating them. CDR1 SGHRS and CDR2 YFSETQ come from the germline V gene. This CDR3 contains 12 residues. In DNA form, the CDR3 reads TGCGCCAGCAGCACCCGGGGAGCTGAAGCTTTCTTT. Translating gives CASSTRGAEAFF. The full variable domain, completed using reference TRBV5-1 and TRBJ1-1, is KAGVTQTPRYLIKTRGQQVTLSCSPISGHRSVSWYQQTPGQGLQFLFEYFSETQRNKGNFPGRFSGRQFSNSRSEMNVSTLELGDSALYLCASSTRGAEAFFGQGTRLTVV.

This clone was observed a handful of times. CDR3 region: CASSVGTQFYEQYF. As DNA, the CDR3 is TGCGCCAGCAGCGTCGGGACTCAGTTCTACGAGCAGTACTTC. The chain joins TRBV5-1 to TRBJ2-7; D is possibly TRBD2 (6 bases). This CDR3 has 14 residues. The germline CDR1 and CDR2 sequences are SGHRS and YFSETQ. V was shortened by 4 bases and J by 3 bases, with 14 bases between the two germline ends.

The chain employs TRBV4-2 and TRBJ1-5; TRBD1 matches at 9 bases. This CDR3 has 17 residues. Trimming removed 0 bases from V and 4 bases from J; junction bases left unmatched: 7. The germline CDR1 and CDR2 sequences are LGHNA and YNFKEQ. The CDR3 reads CASSQDPGTGKNQPQHF. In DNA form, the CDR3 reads TGTGCCAGCAGCCAAGATCCTGGGACAGGGAAAAATCAGCCCCAGCATTTT.

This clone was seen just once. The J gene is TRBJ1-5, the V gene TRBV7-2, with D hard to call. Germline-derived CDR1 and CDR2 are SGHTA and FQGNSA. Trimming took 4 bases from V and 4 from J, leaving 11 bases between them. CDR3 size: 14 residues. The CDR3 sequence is CASSSPPGNQPQHF. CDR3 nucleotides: TGTGCCAGCAGCTCCCCGCCAGGAAATCAGCCCCAGCATTTT.

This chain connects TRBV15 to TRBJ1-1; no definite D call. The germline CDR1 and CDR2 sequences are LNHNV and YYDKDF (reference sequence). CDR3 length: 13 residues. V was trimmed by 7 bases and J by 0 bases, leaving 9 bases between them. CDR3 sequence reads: CATTPSLNTEAFF. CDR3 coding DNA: TGTGCCACCACCCCGAGTCTGAACACTGAAGCTTTCTTT.

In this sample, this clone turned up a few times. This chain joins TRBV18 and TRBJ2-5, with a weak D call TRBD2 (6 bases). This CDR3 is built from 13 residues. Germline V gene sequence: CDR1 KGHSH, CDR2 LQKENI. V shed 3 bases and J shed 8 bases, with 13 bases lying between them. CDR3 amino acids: CASSPQGLQTQYF. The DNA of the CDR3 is TGTGCCAGCTCACCTCAGGGACTCCAAACCCAGTACTTC.

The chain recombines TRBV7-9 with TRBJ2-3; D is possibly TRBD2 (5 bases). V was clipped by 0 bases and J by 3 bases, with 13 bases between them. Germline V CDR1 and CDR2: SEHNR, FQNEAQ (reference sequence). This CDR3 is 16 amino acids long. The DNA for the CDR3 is TGTGCCAGCAGCTTAGCTGGGAGTCCCGGGACAGATACGCAGTATTTT. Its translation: CASSLAGSPGTDTQYF.

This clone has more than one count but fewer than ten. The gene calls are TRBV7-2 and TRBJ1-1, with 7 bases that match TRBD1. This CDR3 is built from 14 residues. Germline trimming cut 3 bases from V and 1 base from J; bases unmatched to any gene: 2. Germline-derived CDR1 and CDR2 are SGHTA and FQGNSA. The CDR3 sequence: CASSFDRANTEAFF. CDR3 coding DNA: TGTGCCAGCAGCTTTGACAGGGCGAACACTGAAGCTTTCTTT.

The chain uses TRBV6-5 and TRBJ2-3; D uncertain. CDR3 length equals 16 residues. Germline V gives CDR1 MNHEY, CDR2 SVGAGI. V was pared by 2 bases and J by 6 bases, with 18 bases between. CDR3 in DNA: TGTGCCAGCAGTTACGGAGCGTTCCAAACTGGGGATACGCAGTATTTT. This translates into CASSYGAFQTGDTQYF.

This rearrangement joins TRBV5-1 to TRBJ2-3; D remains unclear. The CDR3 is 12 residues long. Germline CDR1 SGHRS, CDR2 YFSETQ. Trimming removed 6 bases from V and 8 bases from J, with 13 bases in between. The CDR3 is CASTDSFGTQYF. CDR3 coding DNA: TGCGCCAGCACCGACTCTTTCGGTACGCAGTATTTT.